The 18 T cell receptor beta chains in this list originate from one sample, sequenced in a study of blood T cell repertoires in COVID-19. Assay: immunoSEQ multiplex PCR; the TCRdb copy retains only in-frame clones and omits some. The table lists tens of thousands of clones, 89% of them singletons. The specimen sequenced was peripheral blood. The receptors were gathered from a man aged 55 to 70 with COVID-19, enrolled during active disease.

This sequence joins TRBV6-6 and TRBJ2-7; D call uncertain. Germline-derived CDR1 and CDR2 are MNHNY and SVGAGI (reference sequence). This CDR3 is 13 amino acids long. V was shortened by 3 bases and J by 6 bases, with 12 bases between the two germline ends. The CDR3, as DNA: TGTGCCAGCAGTTATCTCCCTTTCGGCGAGCAGTACTTC. It specifies CASSYLPFGEQYF.

This chain connects TRBV7-2 to TRBJ2-7; 7 nucleotides agree with TRBD2. The CDR3 is 17 residues long. CDR1 is SGHTA, CDR2 FQGNSA, per germline. V shed 2 bases, J shed 5 bases, and the junction held 15 bases outside the gene matches. The CDR3 nucleotides are TGTGCCAGCAGCTTAAGGTGGAGCGCGGGAGCCCTTGACGAGCAGTACTTC. Its protein product is CASSLRWSAGALDEQYF.

This clone was picked up one time. The chain recombines TRBV6-5 with TRBJ1-4; TRBD1 is a possible D gene (5 bases). Trimming left V 6 bases short and J 3 bases short, with 8 bases between. This CDR3 spans 13 amino acids. CDR1 MNHEY and CDR2 SVGAGI come from the germline V gene. The CDR3, as DNA: TGTGCCAGCAGCCGACAGTCTAATGAAAAACTGTTTTTT. Protein product: CASSRQSNEKLFF.

DNA of the CDR3: TGTGCCAGCAGTACCAACACGATGCCCGGGACTGAAGCTTTCTTT. Amino acids: CASSTNTMPGTEAFF. The rearrangement links TRBV6-5 to TRBJ1-1, with D hard to call. The V gene's germline CDR1 is MNHEY and CDR2 SVGAGI. Trimming shortened V by 5 bases and J by 5 bases, and 18 bases separated the two germline ends. This CDR3 region has 15 residues.

The V call is TRBV27, the J call TRBJ2-7; no definite D call. Trimming cost V 3 bases and J 4 bases, with 10 bases left between them. Germline V gives CDR1 MNHEY, CDR2 SMNVEV (reference sequence). The CDR3 contains 13 residues. The CDR3 sequence: CASSLSPRYEQYF. CDR3 sequence (DNA): TGTGCCAGCAGTTTGAGTCCGCGGTACGAGCAGTACTTC.

The rearrangement uses TRBV2 and TRBJ2-1; 9 bases map to TRBD2. Losses at the gene ends were 1 base for V and 7 bases for J; bases not matched to a gene: 11. Per the germline V gene, CDR1 is SNHLY and CDR2 is FYNNEI. This CDR3 is 17 amino acids long. The CDR3 sequence is CASSEVVGGRARNEQFF. DNA of the CDR3: TGTGCCAGCAGTGAAGTCGTAGGCGGGAGGGCCAGGAATGAGCAGTTCTTC.

This chain uses TRBV21-1 with TRBJ2-7; TRBD2 is the table's D call and was not checked against the DNA. TRBV21-1 constitutes a pseudogene. The CDR3 totals 18 residues. The DNA of the CDR3 is TGTGCCAGCAGCAAAGCGGGGGGAGCGGGAGGAGGGTCCTACGAGCAGTACTTC. Encoded protein: CASSKAGGAGGGSYEQYF.

This chain links TRBV30 with TRBJ1-1; 8 nucleotides agree with TRBD1. The CDR3 totals 13 residues. V was pared by 3 bases and J by 6 bases, with 6 bases of the junction left unmatched. Germline CDR1 is GTSNPN and CDR2 is SVGIG (reference sequence). CDR3 in DNA: TGTGCCTGGAGCGCCGGACAGGGCCCTGAAGCTTTCTTT. It codes for CAWSAGQGPEAFF. Full variable domain (missing parts from reference TRBV30 and TRBJ1-1): SQTIHQWPATLVQPVGSPLSLECTVEGTSNPNLYWYRQAAGRGLQLLFYSVGIGQISSEVPQNLSASRPQDRQFILSSKKLLLSDSGFYLCAWSAGQGPEAFFGQGTRLTVV.

The chain joins TRBV28 to TRBJ2-1; perhaps TRBD2 as D (5 bases). Germline V gene lookup returns CDR1 MDHEN and CDR2 SYDVKM. The length of the CDR3 is 14 residues. Trimming took off 1 base at V and 8 bases at J, with 12 bases between the two ends. The CDR3 nucleotides are TGTGCCAGCAGTTTATTCGCCTTGGACTATGAGCAGTTCTTC. This codes for CASSLFALDYEQFF. Supplemented by reference TRBV28 and TRBJ2-1, the full variable domain reads DVKVTQSSRYLVKRTGEKVFLECVQDMDHENMFWYRQDPGLGLRLIYFSYDVKMKEKGDIPEGYSVSREKKERFSLILESASTNQTSMYLCASSLFALDYEQFFGPGTRLTVL.

The chain couples TRBV7-8 to TRBJ2-1, with TRBD2 matching 9 bases. The V gene end was trimmed by 0 bases and the J gene end by 5 bases; junction bases not matched to a gene: 8. The length of the CDR3 is 17 residues. The germline V gene has CDR1 SGHVS and CDR2 FQNEAQ. The CDR3 nucleotides are TGTGCCAGCAGCTTAGCGCTGGTAGCGGGAGTGAACAATGAGCAGTTCTTC. Translated, it gives CASSLALVAGVNNEQFF.

The V call is TRBV24-1, the J call TRBJ1-4; 7 positions match TRBD1. The germline CDR1 and CDR2 sequences are KGHDR and SFDVKD. Trimming removed 5 bases from V and 5 bases from J; junction bases left unmatched: 7. This CDR3 is 15 amino acids long. The CDR3 sequence is CATSAQGGSNEKLFF. The CDR3 bases are TGTGCCACCAGTGCGCAGGGGGGCTCAAATGAAAAACTGTTTTTT.

CDR3 region: CASSLLGTGRFNEQFF. The DNA of the CDR3 is TGTGCCAGCAGCTTACTAGGAACAGGGCGGTTTAATGAGCAGTTCTTC. This rearrangement joins TRBV11-3 to TRBJ2-1; perhaps TRBD1 as D (6 bases). Looked up from germline, CDR1 is SGHNT and CDR2 is YENEEA. This CDR3 spans 16 amino acids. The V gene lost 2 bases and the J gene lost 7 bases, with 18 bases spanning the gap.

The V gene is TRBV3-1 (or the pseudogene TRBV3-2), the J gene TRBJ1-2, with 10 bases that match TRBD1. Looked up from germline, CDR1 is LGHDT and CDR2 is YNNKEL (reference sequence). Trimming removed 0 bases from V and 8 bases from J; junction bases left unmatched: 6. There are 15 residues in the CDR3. Written as DNA, the CDR3 is TGTGCCAGCAGCCAAGATACGACAGGGGGCTGGGGCTACACCTTC. Translated: CASSQDTTGGWGYTF.

This rearrangement joins TRBV11-3 to TRBJ2-1; 8 nucleotides match TRBD2. This CDR3 spans 16 amino acids. Trimming took 0 bases from V and 0 from J; bases not matched to a gene: 1. Germline assignment: CDR1 SGHNT and CDR2 YENEEA. In DNA, the CDR3 is TGTGCCAGCAGCTTAGAAAGCGGGAGCTCCTACAATGAGCAGTTCTTC. This translates into CASSLESGSSYNEQFF. The variable domain in full, with the rest retrieved from reference TRBV11-3 and TRBJ2-1, is EAGVVQSPRYKIIEKKQPVAFWCNPISGHNTLYWYLQNLGQGPELLIRYENEEAVDDSQLPKDRFSAERLKGVDSTLKIQPAELGDSAVYLCASSLESGSSYNEQFFGPGTRLTVL.

The chain joins TRBV27 to TRBJ1-6, with D unclear. Germline loops: CDR1 MNHEY, CDR2 SMNVEV (reference sequence). This CDR3 region has 14 residues. V was shortened by 5 bases and J by 8 bases, with 13 bases between the two germline ends. The CDR3 sequence is CASSQNRGYSPLHF. The CDR3 nucleotides read TGTGCCAGCAGTCAGAACAGAGGGTATTCACCCCTCCACTTT.

The V call is TRBV29-1, the J call TRBJ2-7; 14 bases agree with TRBD2. CDR3 length equals 14 residues. Germline trimming cut 6 bases from V and 3 bases from J; bases unmatched to any gene: 4. Germline CDR1 SQVTM, CDR2 ANQGSEA. The CDR3 DNA reads as TGCAGCGTCGGGACTAGCGGGAGCTACTACGAGCAGTACTTC. Translating gives CSVGTSGSYYEQYF.

This chain uses TRBV29-1 with TRBJ2-5; TRBD2 matches 8 bases. This CDR3 has 15 amino acids. Germline loops: CDR1 SQVTM, CDR2 ANQGSEA. With 6 bases clipped from V and 3 bases from J, the junction kept 12 bases outside the gene matches. This CDR3 reads CSVGLAGGMEETQYF. CDR3 coding DNA: TGCAGCGTCGGCCTAGCGGGTGGAATGGAAGAGACCCAGTACTTC. Variable domain in full (rest from reference TRBV29-1 and TRBJ2-5): SAVISQKPSRDICQRGTSLTIQCQVDSQVTMMFWYRQQPGQSLTLIATANQGSEATYESGFVIDKFPISRPNLTFSTLTVSNMSPEDSSIYLCSVGLAGGMEETQYFGPGTRLLVL.

The chain has TRBV7-9 and TRBJ2-5, with a possible D match to TRBD2 (7 bases). This CDR3 contains 15 residues. The germline V gene has CDR1 SEHNR and CDR2 FQNEAQ (reference sequence). Trimming removed 5 bases from V and 5 bases from J, with 18 bases in between. This CDR3 is CASSPTLGRGETQYF. CDR3 bases: TGTGCCAGCAGCCCCACCCTGGGGAGGGGGGAGACCCAGTACTTC.